One sample yielded the 16 T cell receptor beta chains listed below, sequenced in a study of blood T cells in healthy people across ages. PCR was performed a second time for about 7 to 12 cycles using a sample-barcoded 5' primer and a J-beta primer mix. In TCRdb, the 5' RACE reads were re-called with MiXCR into one record per CDR3 protein. Here the sample spans hundreds of thousands of distinct CDR3 sequences, 35% to 40% being singletons. Material for sequencing was blood. Receptor source: a man aged 18 to 30 in good health.

This clonotype appeared a few times. This chain connects TRBV24-1 to TRBJ2-3; TRBD1 agrees at 8 bases. CDR3 length equals 17 residues. V was clipped by 3 bases and J by 3 bases; unmatched bases: 10. The V gene's germline CDR1 is KGHDR and CDR2 SFDVKD. The CDR3 loop is CATSDHTGGGGTDTQYF. The CDR3 bases are TGTGCCACCAGTGATCATACAGGGGGAGGTGGGACAGATACGCAGTATTTT.

A single count supports this clonotype. V and J are TRBV14 and TRBJ1-1; D not resolved. V was shortened by 3 bases and J by 4 bases, with 9 bases between the two germline ends. Germline assignment: CDR1 SGHDN and CDR2 FVKESK. This CDR3 has 13 amino acids. The CDR3 sequence is CASSQGSPTEAFF. CDR3 DNA: TGTGCCAGCAGCCAGGGTAGTCCCACTGAAGCTTTCTTT.

This clonotype has more than one count but fewer than ten. The rearrangement uses TRBV24-1 and TRBJ2-7, with TRBD2 as a possible D gene (5 bases). Trimming took 5 bases from V and 7 from J, leaving 14 bases between them. Germline CDR1 reads KGHDR; CDR2 reads SFDVKD. The CDR3 length is 13 residues. This CDR3 is CATSAEGIHEQYF. Here the CDR3 DNA reads TGTGCCACCAGTGCTGAGGGTATCCATGAGCAGTACTTC.

This clonotype was counted once. The V call is TRBV20-1, the J call TRBJ2-1; no definite D call. Trimming removed 4 bases from V and 12 bases from J, with 13 bases in between. This CDR3 contains 11 residues. CDR1 and CDR2 from the germline V gene are DFQATT and SNEGSKA (reference sequence). The CDR3 nucleotides are TGCAGTGCTAAAACGACTGCTGCGCAGTTCTTC. It encodes CSAKTTAAQFF.

The sample holds many counts of this clonotype. This chain connects TRBV6-5 to TRBJ2-1; D possibly corresponds to TRBD1 (5 bases). The germline CDR1 and CDR2 sequences are MNHEY and SVGAGI. Trimming shortened V by 7 bases and J by 0 bases, and 13 bases separated the two germline ends. The CDR3 loop spans 15 amino acids. The CDR3 protein is CASNPGQNSYNEQFF. CDR3 nucleotides: TGTGCCAGCAACCCCGGACAAAACTCCTACAATGAGCAGTTCTTC.

The V and J genes are TRBV7-2 and TRBJ2-1; D may be TRBD1 (6 bases). The DNA matches TRBJ2-7 better at its end, which makes the J call doubtful. Germline V lookup: CDR1 SGHTA, CDR2 FQGNSA. The CDR3 extends over 15 amino acids. Here the CDR3 DNA reads TGTGCCAGCAGCGCCAGCTGGGGGCTCCACAATGAGCAGTACTTC. Residues: CASSASWGLHNEQYF.

V is TRBV28 and J is TRBJ1-6; 9 bases align to TRBD1. Unmatched junction bases numbered 2, after V lost 2 bases and J lost 6 bases. Germline assignment: CDR1 MDHEN and CDR2 SYDVKM. The CDR3 has 15 residues. The CDR3 reads CASSLTGQGNSPLHF. The CDR3 coding sequence is TGTGCCAGCAGTTTAACGGGACAGGGTAATTCACCCCTCCACTTT.

This clonotype was recorded a few times. This chain uses TRBV4-3 with TRBJ1-1, with D possibly being TRBD1 (6 bases). The CDR3 extends over 15 amino acids. Germline V gives CDR1 LGHNA, CDR2 YSLEER. The germline V and J ends were trimmed by 0 bases and 3 bases, with 11 bases remaining between them. In nucleotides, the CDR3 is TGCGCCAGCAGCCAAGATGGACAGAAAGACACTGAAGCTTTCTTT. Residues: CASSQDGQKDTEAFF.

This sequence joins TRBV4-3 and TRBJ2-3; TRBD2 aligns across 8 bases. The trim removed 1 base at V and 6 bases at J, leaving 9 bases unmatched. The CDR3 contains 16 residues. CDR1 and CDR2 from the germline V gene are LGHNA and YSLEER. CDR3 sequence reads: CASSQVYAGLGDTQYF. As DNA, the CDR3 is TGCGCCAGCAGCCAAGTTTACGCGGGACTAGGGGATACGCAGTATTTT.

This clonotype has a handful of counts. Written as DNA, the CDR3 is TGCGCCAGCAGGGATTCCCCGGGACAGGGGGCGACAGATACGCAGTATTTT. Translated: CASRDSPGQGATDTQYF. The V gene is TRBV4-1, the J gene TRBJ2-3; 12 positions match TRBD1. V gave up 6 bases and J gave up 3 bases; unmatched junction bases: 10. The CDR3 consists of 17 residues. The germline V gene encodes CDR1 MGHRA and CDR2 YSYEKL.

This chain connects TRBV20-1 to TRBJ1-1; 7 nucleotides agree with TRBD1. Germline V CDR1 and CDR2: DFQATT, SNEGSKA (reference sequence). The CDR3 covers 12 residues. Trimming took 2 bases from V and 4 from J; bases not matched to a gene: 1. The DNA of the CDR3 is TGCAGTGCTAGAAGACAGGGCACTGAAGCTTTCTTT. Protein: CSARRQGTEAFF.

V usage is TRBV20-1 and J usage is TRBJ2-4, with 13 bases that match TRBD2. The tail of the sequence fits TRBJ2-5 better, so the J call may be wrong. Germline values: CDR1 DFQATT, CDR2 SNEGSKA (reference sequence). The CDR3 is 14 residues long. The CDR3 nucleotides are TGCAGTGCTGGGGGACTAGCGGGAAAGGAGACCCAGTACTTC. This translates into CSAGGLAGKETQYF.

The gene calls are TRBV21-1 and TRBJ1-1; the table's D gene call, TRBD1, was not cross checked with the DNA. TRBV21-1 is reported as a pseudogene. The CDR3 covers 15 residues. The CDR3 is CASTTRDRVITEAFF. The CDR3 bases are TGTGCCAGCACCACCAGGGACAGGGTTATCACTGAAGCTTTCTTT.

In nucleotides, the CDR3 is TGCAGTGCTAGTCGTCGGACTAGCGGGAAATACAATGAGCAGTACTTC. Encoded protein: CSASRRTSGKYNEQYF. The genes are TRBV20-1 and TRBJ2-5, with 12 nucleotides matching TRBD2. The CDR3 is 16 residues long. Germline values: CDR1 DFQATT, CDR2 SNEGSKA (reference sequence). J was trimmed by 11 bases and V by 3 bases; bases with no gene match: 16.

The rearrangement joins TRBV6-5 to TRBJ2-4; no definite D call. Germline CDR1 is MNHEY and CDR2 is SVGAGI. The CDR3 runs 14 residues. The V and J ends lost 2 bases and 13 bases respectively, with 18 bases between them. In nucleotides, the CDR3 is TGTGCCAGCAGTTACAACAACAGTGAAGAGGCCCAGTACTTC. Residues: CASSYNNSEEAQYF.

The CDR3 coding sequence is TGTGCCAGCAGCGGGGGGGCCGGGGAGCTGTTTTTT. This encodes CASSGGAGELFF. The chain uses TRBV7-8 and TRBJ2-2, with 7 bases identical to TRBD2. The J segment lost 6 bases and the V segment lost 5 bases, leaving 0 bases of the junction unmatched. CDR3 length equals 12 residues. CDR1 is SGHVS, CDR2 FQNEAQ, per germline.